This T cell receptor (beta chain) was sequenced in a study of blood T cell repertoires in COVID-19. Study summary: The analysed material was cDNA or gDNA that came from T cells, B-cell-depleted T cells, or PBMCs.

Clones were read by immunoSEQ multiplex PCR, and TCRdb kept only the in-frame ones, dropping some. Among about 280,000 clones, 75% to 85% were seen once, and the ten largest hold approximately 5.1%. Trimming removed 0 bases at V and 4 bases at J, with 6 bases between. The CDR3 is made up of 14 amino acids. Germline CDR1 is ENHRY and CDR2 is SYGVKD. The sample taken for sequencing was peripheral blood. The chain joins TRBV10-3 to TRBJ2-2, with D possibly TRBD2 on 5 matching bases. The TCR comes from a man aged 45-65 years with active or convalescent COVID-19. CDR3 DNA sequence: TGTGCCATCAGTGAGTCAGGGAGCACCGGGGAGCTGTTTTTT. It is translated as CAISESGSTGELFF.